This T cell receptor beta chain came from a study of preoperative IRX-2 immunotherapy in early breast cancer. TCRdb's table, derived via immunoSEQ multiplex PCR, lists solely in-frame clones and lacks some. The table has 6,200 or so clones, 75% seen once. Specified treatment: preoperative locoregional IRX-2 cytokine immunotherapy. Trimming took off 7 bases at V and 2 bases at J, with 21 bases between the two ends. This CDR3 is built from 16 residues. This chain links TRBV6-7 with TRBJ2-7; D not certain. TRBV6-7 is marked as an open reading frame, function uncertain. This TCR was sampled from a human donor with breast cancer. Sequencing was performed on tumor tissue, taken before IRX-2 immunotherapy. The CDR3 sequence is CASTVPPGRSAYEQYF. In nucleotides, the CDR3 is TGTGCCAGCACCGTCCCCCCCGGCAGGAGCGCCTACGAGCAGTACTTC.